The 22 T cell receptor beta chains presented below share a single source sample, sequenced in a study of shared clonotypes between healthy human individuals. Generated by immunoSEQ multiplex PCR, the TCRdb table keeps only in-frame clones and is missing some. The sample includes about 2.3 million clones, approximately 95% seen only once; the top ten take about 0.39%. Sequences were obtained from naive CD4+ T cells from PBMCs. As for subset: CD45RA+ positively selected. These receptors all come from a man aged 18 to 29 in good health. Some clones in this sample may be carry-over from other donors' samples.

The chain links TRBV7-3 to TRBJ2-3; perhaps TRBD1 as D (6 bases). Looked up from germline, CDR1 is SGHTA and CDR2 is FQGTGA. This CDR3 comprises 14 residues. V dropped 5 bases and J dropped 7 bases, with 16 bases sitting between them. The CDR3 spells CASSPTGNSNTQYF. CDR3 coding DNA: TGTGCCAGCAGCCCAACAGGGAATTCAAATACGCAGTATTTT.

The rearrangement links TRBV7-7 to TRBJ2-1; 7 bases fit TRBD1. Trimming at V came to 5 bases and at J to 3 bases, leaving 10 bases not matched to a gene. From germline, CDR1 is SSHAT and CDR2 FNYEAQ (reference sequence). The CDR3 consists of 16 residues. The CDR3 loop is CASSPRGDSLYNEQFF. CDR3 DNA sequence: TGTGCCAGCAGCCCGAGAGGGGACAGCCTCTACAATGAGCAGTTCTTC.

As for this clone: Other nucleotide sequences in the sample specify the same CDR3. The genes are TRBV7-9 and TRBJ1-4, with D unclear. The CDR3 runs to 14 residues. Deletions cut 3 bases from V and 8 bases from J, with 13 bases between. Germline V gene sequence: CDR1 SEHNR, CDR2 FQNEAQ (reference sequence). CDR3 loop: CASSFRGGNEKLFF. In DNA, the CDR3 is TGTGCCAGCAGCTTTCGCGGAGGAAACGAAAAACTGTTTTTT.

This clone has a single count. V and J are TRBV27 and TRBJ2-3; D possibly corresponds to TRBD2 (6 bases). V was clipped by 6 bases and J by 8 bases, with 9 bases between them. This CDR3 region has 11 residues. Germline assignment: CDR1 MNHEY and CDR2 SMNVEV (reference sequence). CDR3 in amino acids: CASSYGGTQYF. The DNA of the CDR3 is TGTGCCAGCAGCTACGGGGGTACGCAGTATTTT.

The chain combines TRBV2 with TRBJ2-5; D possibly corresponds to TRBD1 (6 bases). CDR3 length: 16 amino acids. CDR1 is SNHLY, CDR2 FYNNEI, per germline. With 3 bases removed from V and 1 base from J, the gap between germline ends came to 15 bases. The CDR3 DNA follows: TGTGCCAGCAGTGAGACAGGACCTTCCATCCAAGAGACCCAGTACTTC. It encodes CASSETGPSIQETQYF.

The genes are TRBV5-1 and TRBJ1-2; D uncertain. Germline V CDR1 and CDR2: SGHRS, YFSETQ. V was clipped by 1 base and J by 6 bases, with 13 bases between them. The CDR3 extends over 14 amino acids. CDR3 nucleotides: TGCGCCAGCAGCTTGCCCGGGCTCGGCAATGGCTACACCTTC. It yields the protein CASSLPGLGNGYTF.

The rearrangement links TRBV6-5 to TRBJ2-1; D may be TRBD1 or TRBD2 (6 bases each). The CDR3 spans 15 residues. The V gene lost 0 bases and the J gene lost 5 bases, with 11 bases spanning the gap. The germline CDR1 and CDR2 sequences are MNHEY and SVGAGI. CDR3 sequence (DNA): TGTGCCAGCAGTTACTCAGGGGGACTCAACAATGAGCAGTTCTTC. As protein: CASSYSGGLNNEQFF.

The chain uses TRBV27 and TRBJ2-1, with TRBD2 identical over 10 bases. The CDR3 is made up of 15 amino acids. The junction had 4 bases not matched to a gene; V was cut back by 5 bases and J by 3 bases. Germline V gives CDR1 MNHEY, CDR2 SMNVEV (reference sequence). The CDR3 spells CASSIAGGLYNEQFF. The CDR3 region has the DNA TGTGCCAGCAGTATAGCGGGAGGTCTCTACAATGAGCAGTTCTTC.

J is TRBJ2-1 and V is TRBV19; tentatively, D is TRBD2 (5 bases). This CDR3 has 15 residues. Germline loops: CDR1 LNHDA, CDR2 SQIVND (reference sequence). V dropped 2 bases and J dropped 2 bases, with 10 bases sitting between them. CDR3 in amino acids: CASSISRSAYNEQFF. CDR3 bases: TGTGCCAGTAGTATAAGCCGTAGCGCCTACAATGAGCAGTTCTTC.

In its sample, this clone was seen once. This specimen includes other DNA sequences encoding the same CDR3. The rearrangement joins TRBV29-1 to TRBJ2-3; 9 nucleotides agree with TRBD2. The CDR3 length is 13 residues. Germline V gives CDR1 SQVTM, CDR2 ANQGSEA. V dropped 5 bases and J dropped 3; count of bases not matched to a gene: 3. The CDR3 DNA reads TGCAGCGTTCGCGGGAGGGCAACAGATACGCAGTATTTT. Protein sequence: CSVRGRATDTQYF.

This chain uses TRBV5-1 with TRBJ2-7; 11 bases map to TRBD2. The CDR3 length is 15 residues. With 6 bases clipped from V and 3 bases from J, the junction kept 8 bases outside the gene matches. Germline V gene sequence: CDR1 SGHRS, CDR2 YFSETQ. The CDR3 nucleotides are TGCGCCAGCACCCCCATAGCGGGAGGGCTCTACGAGCAGTACTTC. Its translation is CASTPIAGGLYEQYF.

V usage is TRBV9 and J usage is TRBJ1-3, with a weak D call TRBD1 (5 bases). Trimming shortened V by 0 bases and J by 1 base, and 11 bases separated the two germline ends. CDR1 and CDR2 (germline): SGDLS, YYNGEE. This CDR3 has 16 amino acids. CDR3 coding DNA: TGTGCCAGCAGCGTAGGTGAAGGGGCATCTGGAAACACCATATATTTT. Translating gives CASSVGEGASGNTIYF.

The genes are TRBV27 and TRBJ2-3, with D maybe TRBD1 (6 bases). Trimming stripped 7 bases from V and 0 bases from J, with 11 bases between. The CDR3 contains 14 residues. Germline CDR1 MNHEY, CDR2 SMNVEV (reference sequence). DNA for the CDR3: TGTGCCAGCATCAACCAGGGGAGCACAGATACGCAGTATTTT. It specifies CASINQGSTDTQYF.

This sequence joins TRBV28 and TRBJ2-6, with 9 bases matching TRBD1. From germline, CDR1 is MDHEN and CDR2 SYDVKM. The junction had 8 bases not matched to a gene; V was cut back by 6 bases and J by 5 bases. The CDR3 runs to 16 residues. The CDR3, as DNA: TGTGCCAGCAGCCAACAGGGGGCGGCGAGGGCCAACGTCCTGACTTTC. Amino acids: CASSQQGAARANVLTF.

Remarks on this clone: Mismatch with germline at one junction end may stem from a read error. The chain joins TRBV28 to TRBJ1-2; D is unresolved. Germline loops: CDR1 MDHEN, CDR2 SYDVKM. This CDR3 has 13 amino acids. CDR3 sequence (DNA): TGTGCCAGCATCGGGAGCCCTAATTATGGCTACACCTTC. It is translated as CASIGSPNYGYTF.

About this clone: Within the sample, other DNA sequences also encode this same CDR3. The V call is TRBV5-1, the J call TRBJ2-7, with D tentatively TRBD2 (6 bases). Germline lookup yields CDR1 SGHRS and CDR2 YFSETQ. This CDR3 is 14 amino acids long. Trimming pared 2 bases from V and 4 bases from J, leaving 13 bases between. The CDR3 DNA follows: TGCGCCAGCAGCTTATCGGGAGTAACTTACGAGCAGTACTTC. Its translation is CASSLSGVTYEQYF.

The genes are TRBV5-6 and TRBJ1-1; D possibly corresponds to TRBD1 (5 bases). CDR1 is SGHDT, CDR2 YYEEEE, per germline. Trimming removed 3 bases from V and 8 bases from J, with 17 bases in between. The CDR3 totals 14 residues. CDR3: CASSSIETAFEAFF. For the CDR3, the DNA is TGTGCCAGCAGCTCTATCGAGACAGCCTTCGAAGCTTTCTTT.

The chain combines TRBV5-4 with TRBJ2-7, with 8 bases aligning to TRBD2. The junction had 8 bases not matched to a gene; V was cut back by 0 bases and J by 3 bases. The CDR3 runs to 16 residues. Per germline, CDR1 SGHNT and CDR2 YYREEE (reference sequence). CDR3 sequence (DNA): TGTGCCAGCAGCTTGGGCACTAGCGGAGGGGGCTACGAGCAGTACTTC. Its protein product is CASSLGTSGGGYEQYF. Full variable domain (missing parts from reference TRBV5-4 and TRBJ2-7): ETGVTQSPTHLIKTRGQQVTLRCSSQSGHNTVSWYQQALGQGPQFIFQYYREEENGRGNFPPRFSGLQFPNYSSELNVNALELDDSALYLCASSLGTSGGGYEQYFGPGTRLTVT.

V and J are TRBV5-6 and TRBJ2-1; 8 bases map to TRBD1. The V segment lost 7 bases and the J segment 12 bases; nucleotides outside the gene matches: 18. This CDR3 has 15 amino acids. Per germline, CDR1 SGHDT and CDR2 YYEEEE. This CDR3 is CASASQGALASGQFF. CDR3 nucleotide sequence: TGTGCCAGCGCCTCTCAGGGGGCCCTGGCGTCGGGGCAGTTCTTC.

The V call is TRBV6-5, the J call TRBJ2-7; D gene uncertain. Germline V gene lookup returns CDR1 MNHEY and CDR2 SVGAGI. V shed 2 bases and J shed 6 bases, with 5 bases lying between them. The CDR3 spans 11 residues. The CDR3 DNA sequence: TGTGCCAGCAGTTACGGGGTCGAGCAGTACTTC. Its translation is CASSYGVEQYF.

Comments on this clone: Other DNA sequences of this sample code for an identical CDR3. V usage is TRBV5-1 and J usage is TRBJ2-1; D unclear. The length of the CDR3 is 15 residues. In germline, CDR1 is SGHRS, CDR2 YFSETQ. Trimming took off 4 bases at V and 0 bases at J, with 11 bases between the two ends. The DNA of the CDR3 is TGCGCCAGCAGCCGCGGCGGTAGCTCCTACAATGAGCAGTTCTTC. Translated, it gives CASSRGGSSYNEQFF.

V is TRBV4-2 and J is TRBJ1-5; D uncertain. The germline V gene has CDR1 LGHNA and CDR2 YNFKEQ. The CDR3 is made up of 17 amino acids. Between the trimmed V and J ends, which lost 1 base and 0 bases, there was a span of 13 bases. CDR3 protein: CASSQGVTRHSNQPQHF. The CDR3 DNA reads as TGTGCCAGCAGCCAAGGGGTTACCAGACATAGCAATCAGCCCCAGCATTTT.